Listed below are T cell receptor beta chains from one sample, sequenced in a study of T cell responses to AZD1222 COVID-19 vaccine. Profiled with immunoSEQ multiplex PCR; TCRdb holds only in-frame clones, not every one. The sample yields under 150,000 clones, approximately 90% seen once. The source material was peripheral blood, sampled on day 0 of AZD1222 vaccination. These receptors were collected from an adult in good health. Both conserved end residues are part of each CDR3. Not all rows give a size; the values are once, few, many and, for expanded clones, a class.

abundance,v_gene,j_gene,CDR3aa
once,TRBV5-1,TRBJ1-4,CASSLSATNEKLFF
-,TRBV2,TRBJ1-6,CATTGEINSPLHF
-,TRBV6-4,TRBJ1-1,CASSDFVGGGSFF
-,TRBV28,TRBJ2-2,CAGGGTGTGLNTGELFF
-,TRBV18,TRBJ1-3,CASSTQGAGNTIYF
-,TRBV3-1/TRBV3-2,TRBJ2-3,CASSQVDWGPTDTQYF
-,TRBV7-6,TRBJ2-5,CASSFAAGGGSTQETQYF
-,TRBV21-1,TRBJ1-1,CASSNTGVYTEAFF
-,TRBV5-1,TRBJ2-1,CASSFRDRDYNEQFF
-,TRBV18,TRBJ1-4,CASPPIGELFF
-,TRBV6-5,TRBJ2-1,CASSPPLAGYNEQFF
-,TRBV11-2,TRBJ1-2,CASSRTGWDYGYTF
-,TRBV18,TRBJ1-2,CASSQQGRYGYTF
-,TRBV28,TRBJ2-7,CASSPRLAGALEQYF
-,TRBV4-1,TRBJ2-1,CASRSSGRANEQFF
-,TRBV10-1,TRBJ2-1,CASSDPGQGYNEQFF
-,TRBV12-3/TRBV12-4,TRBJ1-5,CASSLSQNQPQHF
-,TRBV5-4,TRBJ2-7,CASSLSQGHEQYF
-,TRBV19,TRBJ2-7,CASSIAPPYEQYF
-,TRBV5-6,TRBJ1-2,CASSLKGSGAHGYTF
-,TRBV5-1,TRBJ1-1,CASSLADIPGNTEAFF
-,TRBV30,TRBJ1-2,CAWSGVGTGTSYGYTF
-,TRBV3-1/TRBV3-2,TRBJ1-2,CASSQDSGKWYGYTF
-,TRBV28,TRBJ1-1,CASSPGWRGLNTEAFF
-,TRBV19,TRBJ1-2,CASSIWLSGHVYGYTF
-,TRBV19,TRBJ1-5,CASSIVGTGSNQPQHF
-,TRBV18,TRBJ2-7,CASSSPGQGTYEQYF
-,TRBV20-1,TRBJ1-6,CSASTGNGIVSPLHF
-,TRBV28,TRBJ2-1,CASTGFEGALYNEQFF
-,TRBV9,TRBJ1-1,CASSVVGWLEEEGVMNTEAFF
-,TRBV11-2,TRBJ1-4,CASRQRATNEKLFF
-,TRBV28,TRBJ2-3,CASNPGQISTDTQYF
-,TRBV12-5,TRBJ2-1,CASGYSGQGHYNEQFF
medium-sized,TRBV5-1,TRBJ1-1,CASSLDPRGLEAFF
-,TRBV29-1,TRBJ2-7,CSVYANRDRGTNEQYF
-,TRBV11-2,TRBJ2-3,CASSSNLRGTDTQYF
-,TRBV27,TRBJ2-3,CASSLASSTDTQYF
-,TRBV5-8,TRBJ2-3,CASSYGVPDTQYF
-,TRBV6-2/TRBV6-3,TRBJ1-2,CASRLTTGYPGDGYTF
-,TRBV6-5,TRBJ1-4,CASRSALTNEKLFF
once,TRBV6-8,TRBJ1-2,CASNVTGGTHGYTF
-,TRBV18,TRBJ1-6,CASSPQAHSYNSPLHF
-,TRBV3-1/TRBV3-2,TRBJ2-5,CASSQVGLGETQYF
-,TRBV18,TRBJ2-7,CASSPRQGAAEQYF
-,TRBV28,TRBJ2-7,CASSRTYKTYEQYF
-,TRBV19,TRBJ1-1,CASSYGSPNTEAFF
-,TRBV30,TRBJ1-4,CAWNGQGATNEKLFF
-,TRBV30,TRBJ2-3,CAWSVLAGQTDTQYF
-,TRBV2,TRBJ1-6,CANRMMSSYNSPLHF
-,TRBV18,TRBJ1-1,CASSPPRTLNTEAFF
once,TRBV30,TRBJ1-3,CAWSTGGNTIYF
-,TRBV15,TRBJ1-5,CATSSMPTGSNQPQHF
-,TRBV25-1,TRBJ1-6,CASSEGFGLASPLHF
-,TRBV24-1,TRBJ2-7,CATSEYQGYEQYF
once,TRBV18,TRBJ2-7,CASSQTGLYEQYF
-,TRBV3-1/TRBV3-2,TRBJ1-4,CASTLGATNEKLFF
once,TRBV2,TRBJ2-2,CASTIGFANTGELFF